Following are 13 T cell receptor beta chains from one sample sequenced in a study of metastatic and nonmetastatic thyroid tumors. There were no patients who had received any treatment before thyroid surgery. Using MiXCR, TCRdb reanalyzed the PCR reads. The sample contains fewer than 15,000 clones, around a third of which appear only once. The sequenced material came from tumor tissue. These receptors were obtained from a female donor with papillary thyroid cancer or a benign thyroid nodule (not recorded which). Some clones in this sample may be carry-over from other donors' samples.

This clone was seen a few times. The chain employs TRBV6-1 and TRBJ2-7; D call uncertain. Per germline, CDR1 MNHNS and CDR2 SASEGT. The CDR3 runs to 13 residues. V dropped 1 base and J dropped 0 bases, with 4 bases sitting between them. The chain's CDR3 is CASSEEISYEQYF. The CDR3 DNA sequence: TGTGCCAGCAGTGAAGAGATCTCCTACGAGCAGTACTTC.

V is TRBV11-3 and J is TRBJ1-3; the match to TRBD1 covers 9 bases. The CDR3 spans 15 residues. V was pared by 5 bases and J by 2 bases, with 4 bases of the junction left unmatched. Germline V gives CDR1 SGHNT, CDR2 YENEEA. The CDR3 DNA reads TGTGCCAGCAGCCCGGGACAGGGACCTGGAAACACCATATATTTT. It codes for CASSPGQGPGNTIYF.

This clone was detected once. The junction departs from the called germline gene at one end, perhaps through a read error. The chain combines TRBV7-2 with TRBJ2-1, with 10 bases that match TRBD2. Germline V gene data show CDR1 as SGHTA and CDR2 as FQGNSA. The CDR3 is made up of 16 amino acids. The CDR3 DNA reads TGTGCCAGCAGCTTCGCCTCTAGCGGGAGATACAATGAGCATTTCTTC. As protein: CASSFASSGRYNEHFF. Full variable domain (missing parts from reference TRBV7-2 and TRBJ2-1): GAGVSQSPSNKVTEKGKDVELRCDPISGHTALYWYRQSLGQGLEFLIYFQGNSAPDKSGLPSDRFSAERTGGSVSTLTIQRTQQEDSAVYLCASSFASSGRYNEHFFGPGTRLTVL.

In its sample, this clone was seen a few times. The V and J genes are TRBV19 and TRBJ1-5, with 8 bases fitting TRBD1. The CDR3 has 15 amino acids. The germline CDR1 and CDR2 sequences are LNHDA and SQIVND (reference sequence). The V segment lost 11 bases and the J segment 5 bases; nucleotides outside the gene matches: 14. The CDR3 nucleotides read TGTGCCGCTATGGACAGGGCTTCCCTTGATCAGCCCCAGCATTTT. This encodes CAAMDRASLDQPQHF.

This clone was observed a few times. Sequence at one end of the junction differs from germline and may be a read error. The chain carries TRBV6-1 and TRBJ1-1, with 9 bases that match TRBD1. Germline assignment: CDR1 MNHNS and CDR2 SASEGT. The CDR3 spans 15 residues. The CDR3 DNA reads TGTGCCAGCAGGCAGACGACAGGGGGGGACACTGAATCTTTCTTT. It codes for CASRQTTGGDTESFF.

As regards this clone: A much larger clone sits a single nucleotide away, making a read error possible. The V and J genes are TRBV14 and TRBJ2-5; D is uncertain. The germline V gene encodes CDR1 SGHDN and CDR2 FVKESK. The CDR3 extends over 12 amino acids. As DNA, the CDR3 is TGTGCCAGCAGCTTGTACCAAGATACCCAGTACTTC. Its translation: CASSLYQDTQYF.

The chain couples TRBV9 to TRBJ1-1; a weak D match, TRBD1 (6 bases). Germline V gene sequence: CDR1 SGDLS, CDR2 YYNGEE. The length of the CDR3 is 12 residues. Trimming took off 7 bases at V and 4 bases at J, with 11 bases between the two ends. CDR3 in amino acids: CASGQGSTEAFF. In nucleotides, the CDR3 is TGTGCCAGCGGCCAGGGGAGCACTGAAGCTTTCTTT.

A few counts support this clone. A clone one base away is much larger, so this may be a read error. Other DNA variants within this sample encode the same CDR3. This chain connects TRBV11-3 to TRBJ2-3; no clear D gene. Trimming cost V 5 bases and J 5 bases, with 8 bases left between them. The germline V gene encodes CDR1 SGHNT and CDR2 YENEEA. The CDR3 runs 12 residues. Here the CDR3 reads CASSPERDTQYF. The CDR3 nucleotides read TGTGCCAGCAGCCCCGAACGAGATACGCAGTATTTT.

This clone is categorized as medium-sized. The chain uses TRBV18 and TRBJ2-1, with D tentatively TRBD2 (5 bases). CDR3 length equals 16 residues. V dropped 5 bases and J dropped 2 bases, with 16 bases sitting between them. Germline V gene data show CDR1 as KGHSH and CDR2 as LQKENI. The CDR3 region is CASSSGLLPPYNEQFF. CDR3 nucleotides: TGTGCCAGCTCATCAGGACTCCTCCCTCCCTACAATGAGCAGTTCTTC.

The chain couples TRBV19 to TRBJ2-1, with D perhaps matching TRBD1 (6 bases). The germline V gene encodes CDR1 LNHDA and CDR2 SQIVND (reference sequence). V was pared by 5 bases and J by 6 bases, with 14 bases between. The CDR3 consists of 14 residues. The CDR3, as DNA: TGTGCCAGTAGTCCGCCTACAGGGCTCAATGAGCAGTTCTTC. It specifies CASSPPTGLNEQFF.

This clone was counted many times. It may be a read error: a sequence one base away is much more abundant. This sequence joins TRBV6-1 and TRBJ2-5; TRBD2 agrees at 10 bases. The CDR3 has 14 amino acids. Germline assignment: CDR1 MNHNS and CDR2 SASEGT. V dropped 5 bases and J dropped 5; count of bases not matched to a gene: 5. CDR3 nucleotides: TGTGCCAGCAGTCCTATTAGCGGGAGGGAGACCCAGTACTTC. Translating gives CASSPISGRETQYF.

This clone is judged medium-sized (0.01 to 0.1%). The J gene is TRBJ1-5, the V gene TRBV24-1; D unclear. The CDR3 totals 14 residues. Trimming took off 3 bases at V and 4 bases at J, with 9 bases between the two ends. Germline assignment: CDR1 KGHDR and CDR2 SFDVKD. The CDR3 coding sequence is TGTGCCACCAGTGATCCCCTGAGAAATCAGCCCCAGCATTTT. Protein: CATSDPLRNQPQHF.

This clone was detected only a few times. The CDR3 region has the DNA TGTGCCAGCAGCCCGGATTACAATGAGCAGTTCTTC. It encodes CASSPDYNEQFF. The rearrangement joins TRBV11-3 to TRBJ2-1; D is undetermined. The CDR3 is made up of 12 amino acids. CDR1 and CDR2 (germline): SGHNT, YENEEA. The ends were cut back, 5 bases at V and 4 bases at J, with 6 bases in the middle.